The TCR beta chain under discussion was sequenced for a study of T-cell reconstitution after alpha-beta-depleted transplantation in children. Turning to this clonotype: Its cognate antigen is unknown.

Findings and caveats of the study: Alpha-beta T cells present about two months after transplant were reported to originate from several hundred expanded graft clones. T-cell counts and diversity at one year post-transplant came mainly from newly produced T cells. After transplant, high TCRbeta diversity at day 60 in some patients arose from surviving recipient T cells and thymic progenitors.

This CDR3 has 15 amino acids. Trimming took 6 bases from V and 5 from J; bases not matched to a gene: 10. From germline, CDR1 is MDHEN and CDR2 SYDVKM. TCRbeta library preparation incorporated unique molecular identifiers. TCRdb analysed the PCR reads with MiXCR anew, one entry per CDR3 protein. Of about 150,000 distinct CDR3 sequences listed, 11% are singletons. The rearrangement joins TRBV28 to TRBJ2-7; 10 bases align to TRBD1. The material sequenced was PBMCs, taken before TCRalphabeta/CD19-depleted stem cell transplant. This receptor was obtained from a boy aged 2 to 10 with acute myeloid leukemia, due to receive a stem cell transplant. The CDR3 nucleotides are TGTGCCAGCAGACCCCCGGGACAGGGGTTGCACGAGCAGTACTTC. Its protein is CASRPPGQGLHEQYF.